Below are 18 T cell receptor beta chains sequenced from a single sample in a study of CD8 T cells in ankylosing spondylitis. Study outcomes and limitations: For ankylosing spondylitis blood, a TCR beta motif of 7 or 8 highly homologous variants appeared characteristic.

One entry per CDR3 protein results from TCRdb running MiXCR on the 5' RACE reads. The sample lists fewer than 650,000 distinct CDR3 sequences, 10% to 15% occurring once. These receptors have no identified antigens. The material sequenced was blood, either unsorted or a sorted T cell fraction (not recorded which). The source is a male donor with ankylosing spondylitis.

The table lists this clonotype with many counts. The V and J genes are TRBV7-2 and TRBJ2-2, with unresolved D. Germline V CDR1 and CDR2: SGHTA, FQGNSA. Trimming stripped 3 bases from V and 0 bases from J, with 2 bases between. This CDR3 is 13 amino acids long. In nucleotides, the CDR3 is TGTGCCAGCAGCTTCGCGAACACCGGGGAGCTGTTTTTT. It encodes CASSFANTGELFF.

The chain employs TRBV7-2 and TRBJ2-3; D is perhaps TRBD2 (6 bases). The CDR3 contains 14 residues. V was trimmed by 4 bases and J by 1 base, leaving 9 bases between them. Germline CDR1 SGHTA, CDR2 FQGNSA. The CDR3 DNA sequence: TGTGCCAGCAGCTACGGCGGGGGCACAGATACGCAGTATTTT. As protein: CASSYGGGTDTQYF.

The genes are TRBV20-1 and TRBJ2-3, with 8 bases matching TRBD2. Trimming took 2 bases from V and 0 from J; bases not matched to a gene: 7. Germline lookup yields CDR1 DFQATT and CDR2 SNEGSKA (reference sequence). The CDR3 extends over 16 amino acids. CDR3 amino acids: CSARRKLAGSTDTQYF. For the CDR3, the DNA is TGCAGTGCTAGACGAAAATTAGCGGGGAGCACAGATACGCAGTATTTT.

The V call is TRBV7-9, the J call TRBJ2-3, with 8 bases fitting TRBD2. The CDR3 runs 12 residues. V gave up 7 bases and J gave up 10 bases; unmatched junction bases: 7. Germline V gene data show CDR1 as SEHNR and CDR2 as FQNEAQ (reference sequence). CDR3 residues: CASTSGGKSQYF. The CDR3 nucleotides are TGTGCCAGCACTTCGGGGGGGAAGTCGCAGTATTTT. Full variable domain (missing parts from reference TRBV7-9 and TRBJ2-3): DTGVSQNPRHKITKRGQNVTFRCDPISEHNRLYWYRQTLGQGPEFLTYFQNEAQLEKSRLLSDRFSAERPKGSFSTLEIQRTEQGDSAMYLCASTSGGKSQYFGPGTRLTVL.

This clonotype was counted only a few times. The chain has TRBV10-3 and TRBJ2-2; TRBD1 matches 8 bases. Germline V gives CDR1 ENHRY, CDR2 SYGVKD. The CDR3 length is 15 residues. The trim removed 6 bases at V and 5 bases at J, leaving 8 bases unmatched. The CDR3 DNA is TGTGCCATCAGGACGGGACAGGTGGGAACCGGGGAGCTGTTTTTT. Amino acid sequence: CAIRTGQVGTGELFF.

The chain combines TRBV7-2 with TRBJ2-3, with D perhaps matching TRBD1 or TRBD2 (5 bases each). The germline V gene has CDR1 SGHTA and CDR2 FQGNSA. The CDR3 covers 16 residues. Trimming stripped 1 base from V and 2 bases from J, with 13 bases between. CDR3 sequence (DNA): TGTGCCAGCAGCTTAGGCCCGGGACGGATCACAGATACGCAGTATTTT. Its translation: CASSLGPGRITDTQYF.

V usage is TRBV20-1 and J usage is TRBJ2-1, with D hard to call. Per germline, CDR1 DFQATT and CDR2 SNEGSKA (reference sequence). V lost 6 bases to trimming and J lost 3 bases, with 6 bases between them. The CDR3 extends over 11 amino acids. DNA for the CDR3: TGCAGTGCAGGGCTCTACAATGAGCAGTTCTTC. This gives the protein CSAGLYNEQFF.

The chain combines TRBV12-3 or TRBV12-4 with TRBJ1-2; perhaps TRBD1 as D (5 bases). The CDR3 runs 13 residues. Trimming removed 5 bases from V and 4 bases from J, with 11 bases in between. CDR3 DNA sequence: TGTGCCAGCAGTCGGGACGGCCGCTATGGCTACACCTTC. It translates to CASSRDGRYGYTF.

This clonotype has just a few counts. V is TRBV11-2 and J is TRBJ1-2; D is uncertain. Germline V gene lookup returns CDR1 SGHAT and CDR2 FQNNGV. The V gene lost 1 base and the J gene lost 6 bases, with 12 bases spanning the gap. The CDR3 totals 14 residues. In DNA form, the CDR3 reads TGTGCCAGCAGCTTAGTAGCGGGATCAAATGGCTACACCTTC. Translating it yields CASSLVAGSNGYTF.

This clonotype was recorded many times. This rearrangement joins TRBV5-1 to TRBJ2-5, with unresolved D. V lost 0 bases to trimming and J lost 5 bases, with 5 bases between them. CDR3 length: 12 amino acids. The germline gives CDR1 SGHRS, CDR2 YFSETQ. The CDR3 loop reads CASSLGWETQYF. CDR3 bases: TGCGCCAGCAGCTTGGGTTGGGAGACCCAGTACTTC.

This clonotype was picked up many times. This chain joins TRBV18 and TRBJ2-2; no clear D. CDR3 length equals 14 residues. Trimming shortened V by 0 bases and J by 1 base, and 3 bases separated the two germline ends. Per the germline V gene, CDR1 is KGHSH and CDR2 is LQKENI. Written as DNA, the CDR3 is TGTGCCAGCTCACCACCCAAGAACACCGGGGAGCTGTTTTTT. Translation gives CASSPPKNTGELFF. The variable domain in full, with the rest retrieved from reference TRBV18 and TRBJ2-2, is NAGVMQNPRHLVRRRGQEARLRCSPMKGHSHVYWYRQLPEEGLKFMVYLQKENIIDESGMPKERFSAEFPKEGPSILRIQQVVRGDSAAYFCASSPPKNTGELFFGEGSRLTVL.

The rearrangement uses TRBV5-1 and TRBJ2-3; perhaps TRBD2 as D (6 bases). Looked up from germline, CDR1 is SGHRS and CDR2 is YFSETQ. With 4 bases removed from V and 1 base from J, the gap between germline ends came to 16 bases. The CDR3 runs to 16 residues. The DNA of the CDR3 is TGCGCCAGCAGCCCCAGGGCGGGGCGAGGCACAGATACGCAGTATTTT. This gives the protein CASSPRAGRGTDTQYF.

A few counts support this clonotype. The chain has TRBV5-1 and TRBJ2-1, with TRBD2 matching 8 bases. V was pared by 6 bases and J by 0 bases, with 14 bases of the junction left unmatched. Germline-derived CDR1 and CDR2 are SGHRS and YFSETQ. The CDR3 contains 18 residues. CDR3 protein: CASNPSAGGPSSYNEQFF. The CDR3 DNA follows: TGCGCCAGCAACCCGTCCGCGGGGGGCCCAAGCTCCTACAATGAGCAGTTCTTC.

This rearrangement joins TRBV20-1 to TRBJ2-1; 12 nucleotides match TRBD2. The CDR3 has 15 amino acids. Germline CDR1 DFQATT, CDR2 SNEGSKA (reference sequence). Trimming at V came to 5 bases and at J to 4 bases, leaving 6 bases not matched to a gene. The CDR3 sequence is CSAGAGTSGYNEQFF. As DNA, the CDR3 is TGCAGTGCTGGAGCGGGGACTAGCGGGTACAATGAGCAGTTCTTC.

The chain carries TRBV10-3 and TRBJ2-1; 7 positions match TRBD2. The junction had 8 bases not matched to a gene; V was cut back by 4 bases and J by 2 bases. CDR1 and CDR2 from the germline V gene are ENHRY and SYGVKD. The CDR3 contains 16 residues. The CDR3 DNA reads TGTGCCATCAGTGTGGGAGGGAGCGGGACCTACAATGAGCAGTTCTTC. It codes for CAISVGGSGTYNEQFF.

V usage is TRBV11-2 and J usage is TRBJ2-5; TRBD1 is a possible D gene (5 bases). CDR3 size: 15 residues. The germline CDR1 and CDR2 sequences are SGHAT and FQNNGV. The germline V and J ends were trimmed by 4 bases and 4 bases, with 16 bases remaining between them. CDR3 in DNA: TGTGCCAGCAGCTACCCCCCAGGGTTGGGAGAGACCCAGTACTTC. This translates into CASSYPPGLGETQYF.

This clonotype showed up just a few times. V is TRBV5-1 and J is TRBJ2-3, with unresolved D. V shed 0 bases and J shed 5 bases, with 10 bases lying between them. The CDR3 length is 14 residues. Germline V gives CDR1 SGHRS, CDR2 YFSETQ. DNA of the CDR3: TGCGCCAGCAGCTTGGAAAAGCCCCAAGATACGCAGTATTTT. It is translated as CASSLEKPQDTQYF.

The V and J genes are TRBV29-1 and TRBJ2-5, with D tentatively TRBD2 (6 bases). The CDR3 loop spans 15 amino acids. Trimming removed 5 bases at V and 5 bases at J, with 21 bases between. Germline CDR1 and CDR2: SQVTM and ANQGSEA. DNA for the CDR3: TGCAGCGTTTCTGTAACCGGGACTCTGGGGGAGACCCAGTACTTC. Translating gives CSVSVTGTLGETQYF.